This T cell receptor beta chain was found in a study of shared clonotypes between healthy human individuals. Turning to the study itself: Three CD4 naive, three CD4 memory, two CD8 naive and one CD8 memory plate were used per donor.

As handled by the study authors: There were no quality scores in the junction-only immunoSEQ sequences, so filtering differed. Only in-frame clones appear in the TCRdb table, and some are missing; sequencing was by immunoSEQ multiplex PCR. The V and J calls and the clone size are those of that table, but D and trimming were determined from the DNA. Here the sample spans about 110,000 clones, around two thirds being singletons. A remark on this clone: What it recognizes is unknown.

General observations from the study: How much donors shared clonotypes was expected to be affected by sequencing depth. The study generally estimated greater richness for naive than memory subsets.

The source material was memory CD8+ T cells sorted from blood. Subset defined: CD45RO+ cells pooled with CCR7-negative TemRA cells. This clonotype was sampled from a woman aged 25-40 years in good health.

The CDR3 spells CASRPWEKIYGYTF. The CDR3 nucleotides read TGTGCCAGCCGCCCGTGGGAGAAGATTTATGGCTACACCTTC. The chain uses TRBV27 and TRBJ1-2; D gene uncertain. CDR1 is MNHEY, CDR2 SMNVEV, per germline (reference sequence). V was trimmed by 8 bases and J by 5 bases, leaving 18 bases between them. The CDR3 extends over 14 amino acids.